Listed here are 13 T cell receptor beta chains from one sample, sequenced in a study of T-cell reconstitution after alpha-beta-depleted transplantation in children. Unique molecular identifiers were built into the TCRbeta library. From the PCR reads, TCRdb called clonotypes with MiXCR, one entry per CDR3 protein. Counted here are roughly 82,000 distinct CDR3 sequences, 13% to 15% occurring once; the ten biggest clones make up 27%. Sequencing used PBMCs, mostly from graft donor cells, obtained 180 days after TCRalphabeta/CD19-depleted stem cell transplant. These receptors were taken from a male patient aged 2 to 9 who had a stem cell transplant for acute lymphoblastic leukemia, so the T cells may come from the graft donor.

This clonotype was detected a few times. The gene calls are TRBV20-1 and TRBJ2-3, with D possibly called TRBD1 or TRBD2 (7 bases each). This CDR3 contains 14 residues. Germline V gene data show CDR1 as DFQATT and CDR2 as SNEGSKA (reference sequence). Between the trimmed V and J ends, which lost 1 base and 3 bases, there was a span of 11 bases. CDR3 sequence: CSARARGGTDTQYF. CDR3 bases: TGCAGTGCTAGAGCCAGGGGGGGTACAGATACGCAGTATTTT.

V usage is TRBV6-1 and J usage is TRBJ2-3; 7 bases are a match to TRBD2. Germline loops: CDR1 MNHNS, CDR2 SASEGT. V lost 4 bases, J lost 2 bases, and 6 bases stayed unmatched. This CDR3 has 15 amino acids. The CDR3 DNA reads TGTGCCAGCAGTGGCCGAGCGGGGCCCACAGATACGCAGTATTTT. It encodes CASSGRAGPTDTQYF.

The J gene is TRBJ2-4, the V gene TRBV5-8, with D perhaps TRBD2 (5 bases). The germline V gene encodes CDR1 SGHTS and CDR2 YDEGEE. The V end lost 1 base, the J end lost 1 base, and 6 bases lay between the germline ends. The length of the CDR3 is 14 residues. The CDR3 DNA reads as TGTGCCAGCAGCTTGCGAGGGGCCAAAAACATTCAGTACTTC. This sequence encodes CASSLRGAKNIQYF.

This clonotype turned up a few times. The chain has TRBV10-3 and TRBJ2-7; 7 nucleotides align to TRBD1. The ends lost 0 bases at V and 2 bases at J; junction bases unmatched: 7. This CDR3 has 16 amino acids. Germline-derived CDR1 and CDR2 are ENHRY and SYGVKD. DNA of the CDR3: TGTGCCATCAGTGAGTCTCACAGGGGTAGTACCTACGAGCAGTACTTC. Translating gives CAISESHRGSTYEQYF.

In its sample, this clonotype was seen once. The chain joins TRBV20-1 to TRBJ2-7; TRBD1 matches at 7 bases. Germline loops: CDR1 DFQATT, CDR2 SNEGSKA (reference sequence). This CDR3 contains 17 residues. Losses at the gene ends were 1 base for V and 0 bases for J; bases not matched to a gene: 12. CDR3 DNA: TGCAGTGCTAGAGTCCTCGACAGGGCCATCTACTCCTACGAGCAGTACTTC. This encodes CSARVLDRAIYSYEQYF.

This clonotype has just a few counts. The chain links TRBV15 to TRBJ1-5; 7 positions agree with TRBD1. The V and J ends lost 2 bases and 7 bases, in that order; junction bases with no gene match: 8. This CDR3 is 15 amino acids long. Germline V gene sequence: CDR1 LNHNV, CDR2 YYDKDF (reference sequence). The CDR3 protein is CATSRSSDRDQPQHF. For the CDR3, the DNA is TGTGCCACCAGCAGATCGTCCGACAGGGACCAGCCCCAGCATTTT.

This clonotype was detected only a few times. The chain has TRBV4-2 and TRBJ1-2, with D perhaps TRBD1 (5 bases). V lost 0 bases and J 4 bases, leaving 6 bases between the germline ends. Germline V gene lookup returns CDR1 LGHNA and CDR2 YNFKEQ. The CDR3 totals 13 residues. The CDR3 loop reads CASSQDDSYGYTF. The CDR3 coding sequence is TGTGCCAGCAGCCAAGATGACAGCTATGGCTACACCTTC.

This clonotype was found a few times. For the CDR3, the DNA is TGCGCCAGCAGCCCCTCGGGGGGGCTAACAGATACGCAGTATTTT. Translation gives CASSPSGGLTDTQYF. The chain joins TRBV5-1 to TRBJ2-3; TRBD2 aligns across 8 bases. The CDR3 covers 15 residues. The germline CDR1 and CDR2 sequences are SGHRS and YFSETQ. The junction had 7 bases not matched to a gene; V was cut back by 4 bases and J by 3 bases.

The V call is TRBV19, the J call TRBJ2-7; TRBD2 matches at 9 bases. Unmatched junction bases numbered 6, after V lost 5 bases and J lost 1 base. This CDR3 is 15 amino acids long. CDR1 LNHDA and CDR2 SQIVND come from the germline V gene (reference sequence). The CDR3 spells CASSFSGSRSYEQYF. CDR3 nucleotides: TGTGCCAGTAGTTTTAGCGGGAGTCGTTCCTACGAGCAGTACTTC.

The chain links TRBV7-9 to TRBJ2-7, with no clear D. The CDR3 is made up of 12 amino acids. Deletions cut 0 bases from V and 3 bases from J, with 3 bases between. The germline gives CDR1 SEHNR, CDR2 FQNEAQ (reference sequence). CDR3 nucleotide sequence: TGTGCCAGCAGCTTAGCCCACTACGAGCAGTACTTC. It encodes CASSLAHYEQYF.

This chain links TRBV5-4 with TRBJ2-2; D tentatively reads TRBD1 or TRBD2 (5 bases each). Germline CDR1 reads SGHNT; CDR2 reads YYREEE (reference sequence). The CDR3 spans 16 residues. The germline V and J ends were trimmed by 0 bases and 5 bases, with 14 bases remaining between them. The CDR3 loop is CASSLVSGRRTGELFF. CDR3 nucleotides: TGTGCCAGCAGCTTGGTGTCAGGGAGACGGACCGGGGAGCTGTTTTTT. Variable domain in full (rest from reference TRBV5-4 and TRBJ2-2): ETGVTQSPTHLIKTRGQQVTLRCSSQSGHNTVSWYQQALGQGPQFIFQYYREEENGRGNFPPRFSGLQFPNYSSELNVNALELDDSALYLCASSLVSGRRTGELFFGEGSRLTVL.

A few counts support this clonotype. The rearrangement joins TRBV7-2 to TRBJ2-7; no clear D gene. This CDR3 spans 12 amino acids. The germline gives CDR1 SGHTA, CDR2 FQGNSA. V shed 1 base and J shed 7 bases, with 8 bases lying between them. For the CDR3, the DNA is TGTGCCAGCAGCTTAGATAGGCGAGAGCAGTACTTC. This gives the protein CASSLDRREQYF.

This rearrangement joins TRBV6-1 to TRBJ1-2; D unresolved. Deletions cut 10 bases from V and 0 bases from J, with 15 bases between. The V gene's germline CDR1 is MNHNS and CDR2 SASEGT. The CDR3 has 14 amino acids. In DNA, the CDR3 is TGTGCCATCCCTCGGAGGGCCCCTAACTATGGCTACACCTTC. Amino acids: CAIPRRAPNYGYTF.